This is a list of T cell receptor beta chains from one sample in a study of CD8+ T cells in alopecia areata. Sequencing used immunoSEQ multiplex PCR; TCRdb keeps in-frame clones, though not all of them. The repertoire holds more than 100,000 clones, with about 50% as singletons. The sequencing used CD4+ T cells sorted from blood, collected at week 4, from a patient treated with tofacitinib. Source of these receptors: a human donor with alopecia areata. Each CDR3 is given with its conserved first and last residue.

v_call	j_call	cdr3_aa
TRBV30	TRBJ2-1	CAWRPLGLAANEQFF
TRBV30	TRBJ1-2	CASTGQYLNYGYTF
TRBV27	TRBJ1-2	CASSLSNSVGGYTF
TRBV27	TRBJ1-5	CASSFVGQPQHF
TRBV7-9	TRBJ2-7	CASSRSGQGGEQYF
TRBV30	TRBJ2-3	CAWSGITDTQYF
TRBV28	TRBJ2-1	CASSSGGPRNEQFF
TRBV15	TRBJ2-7	CATSNEVGSNYEQYF
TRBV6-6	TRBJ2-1	CASSLRGPLNEQFF
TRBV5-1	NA	CASSSGRGEQFF
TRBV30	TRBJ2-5	CAWIVFAGTETQYF
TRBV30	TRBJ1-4	CAWSGQLDEKLFF
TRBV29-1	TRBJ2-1	CSVEQNEQFF
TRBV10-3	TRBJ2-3	CAILAGGTDTQYF
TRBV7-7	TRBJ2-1	CASSLEGQGINEQFF
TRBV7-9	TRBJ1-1	CASSAGQGVKAFF
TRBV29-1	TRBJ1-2	CSVQEPPNYGYTF
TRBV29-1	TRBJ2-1	CRVSHNEQFF
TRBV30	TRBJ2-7	CAWRPLRDNSYEQYF
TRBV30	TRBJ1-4	CAWSVRHRTGEKLFF
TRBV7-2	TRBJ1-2	CASSLGGRRGSYGYTF
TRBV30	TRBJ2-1	CAWSWASGTYNEQFF
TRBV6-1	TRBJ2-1	CASRTGPGYNEQFF
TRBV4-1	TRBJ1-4	CASSQGTGDFGKLFF